These 5 T cell receptor beta chains were sequenced from one sample in a study of T cells after posttransplantation cyclophosphamide. A marrow graft followed busulfan-fludarabine conditioning, with cyclophosphamide on days +3 and +4. Clones were sequenced by immunoSEQ multiplex PCR, and TCRdb holds only the in-frame ones, with some missing. This set yields under 9,000 clones and no singletons; the top ten hold more than 50%. The starting material was PBMCs, obtained after allogeneic stem cell transplant with posttransplant cyclophosphamide. The receptors come from a male patient aged 45-60 years who received an allogeneic stem cell transplant from an unrelated donor, was CMV-positive, and had acute GVHD only. The T cells may come from the graft donor.

This clone showed up many times. J is TRBJ2-7 and V is TRBV2; the D is unclear. The CDR3 has 14 amino acids. In germline, CDR1 is SNHLY, CDR2 FYNNEI. Trimming removed 5 bases from V and 6 bases from J, with 17 bases in between. The CDR3 region has the DNA TGTGCCAGCAGTCGAGCGACTTACCCGGCCGAGCAGTACTTC. Encoded protein: CASSRATYPAEQYF.

This clone was recorded many times. This chain uses TRBV10-3 with TRBJ2-7; weak D call: TRBD2 (5 bases). Trimming removed 0 bases from V and 6 bases from J, with 9 bases in between. The CDR3 has 13 residues. Looked up from germline, CDR1 is ENHRY and CDR2 is SYGVKD. This chain's CDR3 is CAISESIGSEQYF. In DNA, the CDR3 is TGTGCCATCAGTGAGTCGATTGGGAGCGAGCAGTACTTC.

This clone was observed at least ten times. The chain joins TRBV28 to TRBJ2-3, with no clear D. V lost 3 bases and J lost 1, with 11 bases in between. CDR1 and CDR2 (germline): MDHEN, SYDVKM. The CDR3 sequence is 15 residues long. CDR3 nucleotide sequence: TGTGCCAGCAGTTTTTCCCGCAGGCGCACAGATACGCAGTATTTT. This gives the protein CASSFSRRRTDTQYF. Combining the CDR3 with reference TRBV28 and TRBJ2-3 gives the whole variable domain DVKVTQSSRYLVKRTGEKVFLECVQDMDHENMFWYRQDPGLGLRLIYFSYDVKMKEKGDIPEGYSVSREKKERFSLILESASTNQTSMYLCASSFSRRRTDTQYFGPGTRLTVL.

This clone has a count of ten or more. The chain couples TRBV4-3 to TRBJ2-1; 8 nucleotides line up with TRBD2. V lost 4 bases to trimming and J lost 8 bases; unmatched junction nucleotides: 10. CDR3 length equals 15 residues. Germline V CDR1 and CDR2: LGHNA, YSLEER. The CDR3 protein is CASSPGGGNFYEQFF. Written as DNA, the CDR3 is TGCGCCAGCAGCCCCGGGGGGGGGAATTTTTATGAGCAGTTCTTC.

This clone was counted ten times or more. V is TRBV7-9 and J is TRBJ2-1; D might be TRBD2 (6 bases). The germline gives CDR1 SEHNR, CDR2 FQNEAQ (reference sequence). Trimming stripped 9 bases from V and 0 bases from J, with 15 bases between. This CDR3 is 15 amino acids long. For the CDR3, the DNA is TGTGCCAGTCACGCGGGGAGGAGCTCCTACAATGAGCAGTTCTTC. This translates into CASHAGRSSYNEQFF.